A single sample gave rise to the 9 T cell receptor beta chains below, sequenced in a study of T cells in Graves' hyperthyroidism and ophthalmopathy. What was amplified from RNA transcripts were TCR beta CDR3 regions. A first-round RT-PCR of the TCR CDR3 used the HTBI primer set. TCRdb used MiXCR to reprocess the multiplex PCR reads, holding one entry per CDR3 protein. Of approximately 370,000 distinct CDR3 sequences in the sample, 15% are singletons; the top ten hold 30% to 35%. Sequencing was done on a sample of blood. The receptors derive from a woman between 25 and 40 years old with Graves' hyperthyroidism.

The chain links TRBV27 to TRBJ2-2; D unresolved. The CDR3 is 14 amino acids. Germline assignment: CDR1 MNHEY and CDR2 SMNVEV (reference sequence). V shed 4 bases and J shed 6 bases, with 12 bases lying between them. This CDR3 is CASSSNNLAGELFF. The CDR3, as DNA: TGTGCCAGCAGTTCGAACAATTTGGCCGGGGAGCTGTTTTTT.

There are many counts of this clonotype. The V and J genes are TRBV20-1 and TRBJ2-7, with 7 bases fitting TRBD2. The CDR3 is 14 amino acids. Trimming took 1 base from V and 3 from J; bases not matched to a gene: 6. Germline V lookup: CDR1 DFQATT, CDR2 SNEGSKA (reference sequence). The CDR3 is CSARGTSTRYEQYF. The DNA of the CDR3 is TGCAGTGCTAGAGGGACTAGTACCCGCTACGAGCAGTACTTC.

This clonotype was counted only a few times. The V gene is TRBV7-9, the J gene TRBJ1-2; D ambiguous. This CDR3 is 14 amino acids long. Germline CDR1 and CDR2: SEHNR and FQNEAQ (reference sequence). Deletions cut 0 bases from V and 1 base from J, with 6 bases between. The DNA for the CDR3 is TGTGCCAGCAGCTTAGCGGCCGGTAACTATGGCTACACCTTC. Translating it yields CASSLAAGNYGYTF.

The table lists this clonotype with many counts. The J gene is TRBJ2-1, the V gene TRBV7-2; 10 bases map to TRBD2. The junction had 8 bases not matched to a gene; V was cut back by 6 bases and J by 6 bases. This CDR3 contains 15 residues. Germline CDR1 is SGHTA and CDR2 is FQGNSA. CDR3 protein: CASRPPGLAINEQFF. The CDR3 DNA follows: TGTGCCAGCAGACCCCCGGGACTAGCGATCAATGAGCAGTTCTTC.

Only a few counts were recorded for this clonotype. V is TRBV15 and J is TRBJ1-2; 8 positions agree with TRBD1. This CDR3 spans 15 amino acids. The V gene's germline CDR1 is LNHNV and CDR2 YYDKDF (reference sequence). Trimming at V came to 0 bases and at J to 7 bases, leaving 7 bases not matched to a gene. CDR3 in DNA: TGTGCCACCAGCAGAGATCCCAGGGGGCTCAGTGGCTACACCTTC. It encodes CATSRDPRGLSGYTF.

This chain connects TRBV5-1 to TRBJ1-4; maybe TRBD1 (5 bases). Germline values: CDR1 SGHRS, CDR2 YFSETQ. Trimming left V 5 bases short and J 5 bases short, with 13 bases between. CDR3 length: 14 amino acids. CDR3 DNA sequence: TGCGCCAGCAGGCAAAGGGGCCCGAATGAAAAACTGTTTTTT. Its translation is CASRQRGPNEKLFF. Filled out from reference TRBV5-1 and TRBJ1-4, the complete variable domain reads KAGVTQTPRYLIKTRGQQVTLSCSPISGHRSVSWYQQTPGQGLQFLFEYFSETQRNKGNFPGRFSGRQFSNSRSEMNVSTLELGDSALYLCASRQRGPNEKLFFGSGTQLSVL.

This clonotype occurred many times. CDR3 sequence: CASSLMDRVDEQYF. In DNA form, the CDR3 reads TGTGCCAGCAGTTTAATGGACAGGGTCGACGAGCAGTACTTC. The V gene is TRBV27, the J gene TRBJ2-7; TRBD1 matches 8 bases. Germline V gene data show CDR1 as MNHEY and CDR2 as SMNVEV (reference sequence). Losses at the gene ends were 2 bases for V and 5 bases for J; bases not matched to a gene: 5. The CDR3 is 14 amino acids.

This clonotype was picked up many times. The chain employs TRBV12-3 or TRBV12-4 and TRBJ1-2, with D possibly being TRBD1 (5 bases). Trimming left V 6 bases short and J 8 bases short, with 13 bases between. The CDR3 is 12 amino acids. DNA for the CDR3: TGTGCCAGCAGCGTAACAGGAGGAGGCTACACCTTC. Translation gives CASSVTGGGYTF.

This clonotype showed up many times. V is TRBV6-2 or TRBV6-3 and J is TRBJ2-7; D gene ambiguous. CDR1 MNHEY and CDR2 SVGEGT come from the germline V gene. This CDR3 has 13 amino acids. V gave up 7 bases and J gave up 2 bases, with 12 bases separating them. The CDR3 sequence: CASNHDGAYEQYF. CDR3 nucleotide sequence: TGTGCCAGCAACCACGACGGAGCCTACGAGCAGTACTTC.